This TCR beta chain is from a study of T cell responses to AZD1222 COVID-19 vaccine. Study-level points and caveats: At baseline, seropositivity was found in only a handful of AZD1222 recipients.

Per germline, CDR1 SGHTA and CDR2 FQGTGA. This CDR3 has 15 residues. V gave up 11 bases and J gave up 1 base; unmatched junction bases: 11. Details on this clone: The antigen is not known.

TCRdb's copy holds only in-frame clones and misses some; the assay was immunoSEQ multiplex PCR. The sample includes roughly 60,000 clones, approximately 80% of them seen just once. The material was peripheral blood, obtained 28 days after the second AZD1222 dose. The chain carries TRBV7-3 and TRBJ2-3; the match to TRBD2 covers 8 bases. The clonotype originates from an adult who received the AZD1222 COVID-19 vaccine. The CDR3: CAGLSGVAGTDTQYF. The CDR3, as DNA: TGTGCCGGGCTTAGCGGGGTAGCGGGCACAGATACGCAGTATTTT.